These T cell receptor beta chains were read from a single sample in a study of blood T cell repertoires in COVID-19. The protocol was immunoSEQ multiplex PCR, while the TCRdb copy is restricted to in-frame clones and leaves out a portion. The sample records more than 200,000 clones, roughly 80% being singletons. Sequencing input: peripheral blood. Every receptor here comes from a man aged 50 or older with active or convalescent COVID-19. Both conserved end residues are part of each CDR3. The D gene is left open where the match is weak. Not all rows give a size; the values are once, few, many and, for expanded clones, a class.

once	17	TRBV7-2	-	TRBJ1-5	TGTGCCAGCAGCTTAGCTTTGGCGTCCAGGCGAAATCAGCCCCAGCATTTT	CASSLALASRRNQPQHF
few	12	TRBV15	-	TRBJ2-7	TGTGCCACCGAGTCAGGCGCCTACGAGCAGTACTTC	CATESGAYEQYF
few	13	TRBV5-4	-	TRBJ2-7	TGTGCCAGCAGCAGGACTCCGGACTACGAGCAGTACTTC	CASSRTPDYEQYF
-	14	TRBV11-1	-	TRBJ2-2	TGTGCCAGCAGCTTGGCCAGAGGGACCGGGGAGCTGTTTTTT	CASSLARGTGELFF
-	15	TRBV9	TRBD2	TRBJ2-5	TGTGCCAGCAGCGTAGCGCTAGCGGCACAAGAGACCCAGTACTTC	CASSVALAAQETQYF
-	15	TRBV4-2	-	TRBJ1-5	TGTGCCAGCAGCCAAGATTTAGGGGGCAATCAGCCCCAGCATTTT	CASSQDLGGNQPQHF
-	13	TRBV2	TRBD1	TRBJ1-6	TGTGCCAGCACCACAGGGGGGCGTTCACCCCTCCACTTT	CASTTGGRSPLHF
-	14	TRBV9	-	TRBJ1-2	TGTGCCAGCAGCCCCGGACAGAGAGACTATGGCTACACCTTC	CASSPGQRDYGYTF
-	16	TRBV7-9	TRBD1	TRBJ1-3	TGTGCCAGCAGCTCGCAGGGACAGACCTCTGGAAACACCATATATTTT	CASSSQGQTSGNTIYF
-	15	TRBV19	-	TRBJ2-2	TGTGCCAGTAGTATAACTAACCTGAACACCGGGGAGCTGTTTTTT	CASSITNLNTGELFF
few	14	TRBV6-5	-	TRBJ2-7	TGTGCCAGCAGTTACTCGTTGGGGCTGGACGAGCAGTACTTC	CASSYSLGLDEQYF
-	15	TRBV5-5	TRBD1	TRBJ1-6	TGTGCCAGCAGCTTGGGGGCAGGGGGTATATCACCCCTCCACTTT	CASSLGAGGISPLHF
-	12	TRBV30	-	TRBJ1-1	TGTGCCTGGCGCGGGACTGAAAGTGAAGCTTTCTTT	CAWRGTESEAFF
-	16	TRBV4-3	TRBD1	TRBJ1-1	TGCGCCAGCAGCCCCGGCGGGGACAGGCCCGCAGGTGAAGCTTTCTTT	CASSPGGDRPAGEAFF
once	16	TRBV6-6	TRBD1	TRBJ2-1	TGTGCCAGCAGCCACACCCGGGACAGGGTCGGTAGTGAGCAGTTCTTC	CASSHTRDRVGSEQFF
-	15	TRBV7-2	TRBD2	TRBJ2-1	TGTGCCAGCAGCTTAAGCGGGGGGGCCAACAATGAGCAGTTCTTC	CASSLSGGANNEQFF
-	14	TRBV7-5	-	TRBJ1-1	TGTGTCAGAAGCCCGACAGGGGGTGCGCGTGAAGCTTTCTTT	CVRSPTGGAREAFF